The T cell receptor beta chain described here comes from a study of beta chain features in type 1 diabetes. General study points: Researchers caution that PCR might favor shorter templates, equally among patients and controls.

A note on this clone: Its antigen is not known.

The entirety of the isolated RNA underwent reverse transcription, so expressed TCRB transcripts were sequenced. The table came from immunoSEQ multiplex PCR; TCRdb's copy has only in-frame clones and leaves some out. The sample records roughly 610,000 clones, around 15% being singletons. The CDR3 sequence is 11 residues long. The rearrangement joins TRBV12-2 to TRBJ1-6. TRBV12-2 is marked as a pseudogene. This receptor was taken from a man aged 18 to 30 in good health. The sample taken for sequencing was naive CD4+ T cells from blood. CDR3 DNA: TGTGCAAGTCGCTTACGGTCACCCCTCCACTTT. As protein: CASRLRSPLHF.